Each of the 6 T cell receptor beta chains below was sequenced from the same sample in a study of blood T cell repertoires in COVID-19. Assay: immunoSEQ multiplex PCR; the TCRdb copy retains only in-frame clones and omits some. This repertoire shows hundreds of thousands of clones, 70% to 90% found once; its top ten account for 0.2% to 0.3%. The specimen was peripheral blood. The source of these receptors is a woman under 30 with acute or convalescent COVID-19.

This chain joins TRBV27 and TRBJ1-2, with D perhaps matching TRBD1 (5 bases). CDR1 is MNHEY and CDR2 is SMNVEV in the germline V gene (reference sequence). CDR3 length equals 14 residues. V lost 4 bases, J lost 0 bases, and 9 bases lay in between. The CDR3 reads CASSSDTANYGYTF. Written as DNA, the CDR3 is TGTGCCAGCAGTTCGGACACAGCTAACTATGGCTACACCTTC.

The chain recombines TRBV7-8 with TRBJ1-6; D may be TRBD1 (5 bases). Germline-derived CDR1 and CDR2 are SGHVS and FQNEAQ. Trimming removed 2 bases at V and 10 bases at J, with 15 bases between. This CDR3 comprises 15 residues. CDR3 coding DNA: TGTGCCAGCAGCTTAACCGGGGGGTTTACCTCACCCCTCCACTTT. Translating it yields CASSLTGGFTSPLHF.

This chain links TRBV7-9 with TRBJ2-2; 8 bases are shared with TRBD2. V dropped 5 bases and J dropped 2; count of bases not matched to a gene: 10. The CDR3 contains 17 residues. CDR1 SEHNR and CDR2 FQNEAQ come from the germline V gene (reference sequence). This chain's CDR3 is CASSPPGAGGNTGELFF. Here the CDR3 DNA reads TGTGCCAGCAGCCCCCCCGGGGCGGGGGGTAACACCGGGGAGCTGTTTTTT. Filled out from reference TRBV7-9 and TRBJ2-2, the complete variable domain reads DTGVSQNPRHKITKRGQNVTFRCDPISEHNRLYWYRQTLGQGPEFLTYFQNEAQLEKSRLLSDRFSAERPKGSFSTLEIQRTEQGDSAMYLCASSPPGAGGNTGELFFGEGSRLTVL.

The chain links TRBV19 to TRBJ1-6, with 8 nucleotides matching TRBD1. CDR3 length: 17 residues. CDR1 LNHDA and CDR2 SQIVND come from the germline V gene (reference sequence). V was pared by 3 bases and J by 1 base, with 5 bases of the junction left unmatched. DNA of the CDR3: TGTGCCAGTAGTATCGCTCAGGGGGCTTCCTATAATTCACCCCTCCACTTT. As protein: CASSIAQGASYNSPLHF.

CDR3 DNA: TGCGCCAGCAGTCTTAGTGTGCCGGGACAGGGAGGCAATCAGCCCCAGCATTTT. Its translation: CASSLSVPGQGGNQPQHF. The genes are TRBV10-2 and TRBJ1-5; the match to TRBD1 covers 9 bases. This CDR3 is built from 18 residues. V gave up 5 bases and J gave up 2 bases; unmatched junction bases: 13. In germline, CDR1 is WSHSY, CDR2 SAAADI.

The chain employs TRBV14 and TRBJ2-7; 10 nucleotides line up with TRBD1. The CDR3 is 15 amino acids. The V segment lost 3 bases and the J segment 3 bases; nucleotides outside the gene matches: 5. CDR1 is SGHDN and CDR2 is FVKESK in the germline V gene. CDR3 residues: CASSQRDRGNYEQYF. CDR3 DNA sequence: TGTGCCAGCAGCCAGAGGGACAGGGGAAACTACGAGCAGTACTTC.